These 15 T cell receptor beta chains were all obtained from the same sample, sequenced in a study of CD8+CD57+ T cells in acquired aplastic anemia. In patients chosen for sequencing, flow cytometry had shown CD8+CD57+ cell expansion. Profiles of TCR beta VDJ and CDR3 were generated from a genomic DNA template. TCRdb reprocessed the reads with MiXCR, giving one entry per CDR3 protein. The sample lists 150,000 to 200,000 distinct CDR3 sequences, over 40% occurring once. Sequenced input: sorted CD4+, CD8+, or CD8+CD57+ T cells (not recorded which) from PBMCs. These receptors all stem from a human donor with aplastic anemia.

This clonotype was seen many times. The V gene is TRBV6-1, the J gene TRBJ2-2; D gene uncertain. Germline V gene sequence: CDR1 MNHNS, CDR2 SASEGT. The CDR3 is 13 amino acids. The V end was cut by 6 bases, the J end by 4 bases, with 9 bases between. In DNA, the CDR3 is TGTGCCAGCAGCCCGGGCAGCACCGGGGAGCTGTTTTTT. This gives the protein CASSPGSTGELFF.

The chain recombines TRBV6-1 with TRBJ1-3, with D perhaps matching TRBD1 (5 bases). The V gene lost 4 bases and the J gene lost 3 bases, with 13 bases spanning the gap. The CDR3 loop spans 15 amino acids. Germline V gene sequence: CDR1 MNHNS, CDR2 SASEGT. CDR3 coding DNA: TGTGCCAGCAGTGTAAAGACAGTAGTTGGAAACACCATATATTTT. Encoded protein: CASSVKTVVGNTIYF.

This clonotype was counted ten times or more. V gene TRBV6-1 combines with J gene TRBJ2-6, with D possibly TRBD2 on 7 matching bases. V gave up 3 bases and J gave up 2 bases, with 14 bases separating them. This CDR3 is built from 17 residues. Germline V lookup: CDR1 MNHNS, CDR2 SASEGT. The CDR3 DNA follows: TGTGCCAGCAGTGAGGGGGGGGCGCTGACTGGGGCCAACGTCCTGACTTTC. Protein: CASSEGGALTGANVLTF.

The V call is TRBV7-6, the J call TRBJ2-7, with 7 bases matching TRBD2. This CDR3 is built from 14 residues. CDR1 is SGHVS, CDR2 FNYEAQ, per germline. J was trimmed by 4 bases and V by 3 bases; bases with no gene match: 6. The CDR3 reads CASSLYAGEYEQYF. CDR3 DNA: TGTGCCAGCAGCTTGTACGCGGGGGAATACGAGCAGTACTTC.

Only a few counts were recorded for this clonotype. The chain is built from TRBV7-6 and TRBJ2-5; D is unresolved. Germline CDR1 SGHVS, CDR2 FNYEAQ. The CDR3 loop spans 13 amino acids. Trimming took 3 bases from V and 5 from J, leaving 10 bases between them. CDR3 residues: CASSFQGWETQYF. In DNA form, the CDR3 reads TGTGCCAGCAGCTTTCAAGGCTGGGAGACCCAGTACTTC.

This clonotype was counted ten times or more. The CDR3 DNA reads TGTGCCAGCAGAAAGGGGGGGGGATACACCGGGGAGCTGTTTTTT. Its translation is CASRKGGGYTGELFF. The chain carries TRBV2 and TRBJ2-2; possibly TRBD2 for D (7 bases). Trimming removed 6 bases from V and 3 bases from J, with 14 bases in between. This CDR3 is 15 amino acids long. Germline V CDR1 and CDR2: SNHLY, FYNNEI. Full variable domain (remainder filled in from reference TRBV2 and TRBJ2-2): EPEVTQTPSHQVTQMGQEVILRCVPISNHLYFYWYRQILGQKVEFLVSFYNNEISEKSEIFDDQFSVERPDGSNFTLKIRSTKLEDSAMYFCASRKGGGYTGELFFGEGSRLTVL.

About this clonotype: The conserved final phenylalanine or tryptophan is absent from the CDR3, which likely points to a read error. The rearrangement links TRBV10-3 to TRBJ2-1; no firm D call. V dropped 10 bases and J dropped 4 bases, with 11 bases sitting between them. This CDR3 has 12 amino acids. Germline V lookup: CDR1 ENHRY, CDR2 SYGVKD. The CDR3 nucleotides read TGTGCCAGCAGCAAGAGTTACAATGAGCAGTTCCTC. Translated, it gives CASSKSYNEQFL.

This clonotype was seen ten or more times. This rearrangement joins TRBV19 to TRBJ1-5, with TRBD1 matching over 9 bases. Germline V lookup: CDR1 LNHDA, CDR2 SQIVND (reference sequence). V shed 5 bases, J shed 6 bases, and the junction held 8 bases outside the gene matches. This CDR3 spans 15 amino acids. The DNA for the CDR3 is TGTGCCAGTAGTCCCAAGGGGACAGGGAGTCAGCCCCAGCATTTT. Translated, it gives CASSPKGTGSQPQHF.

As concerns this clonotype: This may be a read error, as it is one base from a much larger clone. The final CDR3 position lacks the conserved phenylalanine or tryptophan, pointing to a likely read error. The chain joins TRBV5-1 to TRBJ2-2; 9 positions match TRBD1. V gave up 3 bases and J gave up 4 bases; unmatched junction bases: 4. The CDR3 is 15 residues long. Germline-derived CDR1 and CDR2 are SGHRS and YFSETQ. The CDR3: CASSSGTGSTGELFI. CDR3 DNA: TGCGCCAGCAGCTCCGGGACAGGGAGCACCGGGGAGCTGTTTATT.

The table lists this clonotype with many counts. This chain joins TRBV11-2 and TRBJ2-3, with 7 bases that match TRBD2. This CDR3 is built from 16 residues. V lost 2 bases to trimming and J lost 0 bases; unmatched junction nucleotides: 5. Germline lookup yields CDR1 SGHAT and CDR2 FQNNGV. CDR3 nucleotides: TGTGCCAGCAGCTTAAGCGGGATGACTAGCACAGATACGCAGTATTTT. Translated: CASSLSGMTSTDTQYF.

The rearrangement uses TRBV6-4 and TRBJ1-1; D gene unclear. This CDR3 contains 13 residues. CDR1 is MRHNA, CDR2 SNTAGT, per germline. Trimming shortened V by 4 bases and J by 5 bases, and 11 bases separated the two germline ends. In DNA, the CDR3 is TGTGCCAGCAGTGCCTTTCCGACAACTGAAGCTTTCTTT. It translates to CASSAFPTTEAFF.

V and J are TRBV2 and TRBJ1-1, with D unclear. V gave up 6 bases and J gave up 0 bases, with 11 bases separating them. The germline V gene has CDR1 SNHLY and CDR2 FYNNEI. The CDR3 has 14 residues. In DNA, the CDR3 is TGTGCCAGCAGCGTAAGGGCGATGAACACTGAAGCTTTCTTT. Amino acids: CASSVRAMNTEAFF.

This clonotype was counted only a few times. This sequence joins TRBV2 and TRBJ1-2; possibly TRBD1 for D (5 bases). Trimming took 7 bases from V and 1 from J, leaving 19 bases between them. This CDR3 is built from 16 residues. Germline CDR1 SNHLY, CDR2 FYNNEI. CDR3 loop: CASTASEGRHNYGYTF. Written as DNA, the CDR3 is TGTGCCAGCACGGCGAGTGAGGGACGGCATAACTATGGCTACACCTTC.

This clonotype was counted ten times or more. The chain links TRBV20-1 to TRBJ2-7; TRBD1 agrees at 9 bases. The V segment lost 3 bases and the J segment 5 bases; nucleotides outside the gene matches: 11. CDR3 length equals 15 residues. Germline lookup yields CDR1 DFQATT and CDR2 SNEGSKA (reference sequence). The CDR3 region has the DNA TGCAGTGCTAGCTCCGGGACAGGGACTGGGGACGAGCAGTACTTC. This gives the protein CSASSGTGTGDEQYF.

As regards this clonotype: This could be a read error, since a much larger clone is one nucleotide away. The CDR3 DNA reads as TGTGCCAGCAGATTGACAGGGGGCTTTCGGCCCCAGCATTTT. As protein: CASRLTGGFRPQHF. The V call is TRBV6-5, the J call TRBJ1-5; the match to TRBD1 covers 10 bases. The ends lost 6 bases at V and 9 bases at J; junction bases unmatched: 8. Germline values: CDR1 MNHEY, CDR2 SVGAGI. The CDR3 is made up of 14 amino acids.